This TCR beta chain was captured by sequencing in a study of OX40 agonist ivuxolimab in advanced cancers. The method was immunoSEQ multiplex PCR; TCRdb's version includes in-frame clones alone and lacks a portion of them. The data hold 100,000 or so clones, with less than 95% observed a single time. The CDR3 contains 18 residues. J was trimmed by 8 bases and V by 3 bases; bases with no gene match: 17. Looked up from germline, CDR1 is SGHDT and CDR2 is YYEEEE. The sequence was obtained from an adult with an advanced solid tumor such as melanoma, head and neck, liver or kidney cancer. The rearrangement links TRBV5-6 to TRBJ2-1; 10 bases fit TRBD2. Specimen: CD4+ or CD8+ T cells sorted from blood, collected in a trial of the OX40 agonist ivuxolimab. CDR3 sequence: CASSSSFRLAGAWDEQFF. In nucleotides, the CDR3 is TGTGCCAGCAGCTCCTCTTTTCGGCTAGCGGGGGCTTGGGATGAGCAGTTCTTC.